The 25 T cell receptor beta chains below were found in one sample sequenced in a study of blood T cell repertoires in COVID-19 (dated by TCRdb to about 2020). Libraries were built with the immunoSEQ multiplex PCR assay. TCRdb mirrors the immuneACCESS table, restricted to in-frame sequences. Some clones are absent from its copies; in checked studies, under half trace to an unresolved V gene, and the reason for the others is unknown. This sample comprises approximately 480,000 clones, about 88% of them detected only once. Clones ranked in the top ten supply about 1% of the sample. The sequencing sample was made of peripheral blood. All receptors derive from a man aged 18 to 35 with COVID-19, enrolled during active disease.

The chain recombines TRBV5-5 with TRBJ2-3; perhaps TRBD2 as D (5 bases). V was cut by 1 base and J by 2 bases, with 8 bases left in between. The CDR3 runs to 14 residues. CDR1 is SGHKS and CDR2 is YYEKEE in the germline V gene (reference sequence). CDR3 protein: CASSLRGNTDTQYF. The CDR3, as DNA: TGTGCCAGCAGCTTGCGGGGAAACACAGATACGCAGTATTTT.

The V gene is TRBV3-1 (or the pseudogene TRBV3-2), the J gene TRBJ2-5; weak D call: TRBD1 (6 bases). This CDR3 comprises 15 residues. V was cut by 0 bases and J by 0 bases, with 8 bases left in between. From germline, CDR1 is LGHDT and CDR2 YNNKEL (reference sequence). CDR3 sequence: CASSQEQGHQETQYF. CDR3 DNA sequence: TGTGCCAGCAGCCAAGAACAGGGACACCAAGAGACCCAGTACTTC.

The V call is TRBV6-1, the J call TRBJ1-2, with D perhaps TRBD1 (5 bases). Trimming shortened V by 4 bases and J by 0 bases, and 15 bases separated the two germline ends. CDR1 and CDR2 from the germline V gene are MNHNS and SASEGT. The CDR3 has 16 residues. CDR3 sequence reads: CASSGGLEAANYGYTF. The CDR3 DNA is TGTGCCAGCAGTGGGGGACTCGAGGCGGCTAACTATGGCTACACCTTC.

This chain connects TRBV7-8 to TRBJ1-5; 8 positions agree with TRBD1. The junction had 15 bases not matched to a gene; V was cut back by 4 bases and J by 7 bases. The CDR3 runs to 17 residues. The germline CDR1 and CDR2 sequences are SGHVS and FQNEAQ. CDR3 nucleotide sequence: TGTGCCAGCAGCTCCCAACCGGGACCTAGGACAGGGCAGCCCCAGCATTTT. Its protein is CASSSQPGPRTGQPQHF.

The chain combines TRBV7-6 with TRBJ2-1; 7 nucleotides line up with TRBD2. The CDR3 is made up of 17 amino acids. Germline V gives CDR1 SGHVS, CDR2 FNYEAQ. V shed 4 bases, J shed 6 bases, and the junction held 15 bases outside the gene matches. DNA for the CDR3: TGTGCCAGCAGCTACTCGCCGGTTCGCGGGAGAAGCAATGAGCAGTTCTTC. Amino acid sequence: CASSYSPVRGRSNEQFF.

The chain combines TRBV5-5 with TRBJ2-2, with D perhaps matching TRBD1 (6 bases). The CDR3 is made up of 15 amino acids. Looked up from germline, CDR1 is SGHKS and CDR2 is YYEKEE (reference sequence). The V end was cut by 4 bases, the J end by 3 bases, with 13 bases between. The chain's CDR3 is CASSRTPGDTGELFF. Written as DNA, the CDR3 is TGTGCCAGCAGCCGTACCCCAGGGGACACCGGGGAGCTGTTTTTT.

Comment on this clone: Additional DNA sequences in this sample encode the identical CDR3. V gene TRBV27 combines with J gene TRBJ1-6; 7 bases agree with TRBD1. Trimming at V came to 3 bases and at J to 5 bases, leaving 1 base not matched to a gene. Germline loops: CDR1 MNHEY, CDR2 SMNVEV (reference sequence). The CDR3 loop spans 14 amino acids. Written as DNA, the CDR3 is TGTGCCAGCAGTTTCGGACAGGATAATTCACCCCTCCACTTT. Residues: CASSFGQDNSPLHF.

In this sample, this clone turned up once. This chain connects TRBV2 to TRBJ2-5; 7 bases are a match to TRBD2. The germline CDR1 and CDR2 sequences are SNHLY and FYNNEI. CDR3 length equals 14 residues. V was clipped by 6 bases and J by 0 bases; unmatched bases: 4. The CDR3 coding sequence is TGTGCCAGCAGAGCGACTAGCTACCAAGAGACCCAGTACTTC. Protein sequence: CASRATSYQETQYF.

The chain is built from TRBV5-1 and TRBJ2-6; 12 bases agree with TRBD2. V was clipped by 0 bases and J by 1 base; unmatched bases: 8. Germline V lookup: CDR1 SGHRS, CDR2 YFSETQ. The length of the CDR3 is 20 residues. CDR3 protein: CASSLGPLAGGGSGANVLTF. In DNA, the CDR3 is TGCGCCAGCAGCTTGGGGCCACTAGCGGGAGGAGGGTCTGGGGCCAACGTCCTGACTTTC.

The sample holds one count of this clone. CDR3 sequence: CASSGRDSLFNYGYTF. CDR3 nucleotide sequence: TGTGCCAGCAGTGGGCGGGACAGCTTATTTAACTATGGCTACACCTTC. This chain joins TRBV2 and TRBJ1-2; 7 positions agree with TRBD1. In germline, CDR1 is SNHLY, CDR2 FYNNEI. The V and J ends lost 4 bases and 1 base, in that order; junction bases with no gene match: 9. This CDR3 has 16 residues.

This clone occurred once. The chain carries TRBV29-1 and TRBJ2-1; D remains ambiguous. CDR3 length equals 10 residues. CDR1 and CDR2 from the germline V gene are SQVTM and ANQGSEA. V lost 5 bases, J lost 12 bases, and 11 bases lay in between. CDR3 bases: TGCAGCGTTCCGGAGCTCGGGCAGTTCTTC. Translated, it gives CSVPELGQFF.

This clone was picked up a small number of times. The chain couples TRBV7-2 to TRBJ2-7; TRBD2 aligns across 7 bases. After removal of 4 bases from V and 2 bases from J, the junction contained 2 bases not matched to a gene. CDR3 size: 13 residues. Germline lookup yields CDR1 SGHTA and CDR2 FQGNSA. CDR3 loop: CASSYSGPYEQYF. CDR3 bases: TGTGCCAGCAGCTATAGCGGGCCCTACGAGCAGTACTTC.

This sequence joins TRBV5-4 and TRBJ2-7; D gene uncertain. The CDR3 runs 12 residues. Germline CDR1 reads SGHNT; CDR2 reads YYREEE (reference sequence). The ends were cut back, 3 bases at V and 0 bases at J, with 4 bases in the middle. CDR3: CASSYNSYEQYF. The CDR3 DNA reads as TGTGCCAGCAGCTACAACTCCTACGAGCAGTACTTC.

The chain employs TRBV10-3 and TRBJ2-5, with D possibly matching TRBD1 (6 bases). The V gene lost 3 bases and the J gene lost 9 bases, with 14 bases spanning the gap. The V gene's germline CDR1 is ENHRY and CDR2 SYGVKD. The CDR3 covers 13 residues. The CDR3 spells CAISEGQMRAQYF. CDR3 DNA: TGTGCCATCAGTGAAGGACAGATGAGGGCCCAGTACTTC.

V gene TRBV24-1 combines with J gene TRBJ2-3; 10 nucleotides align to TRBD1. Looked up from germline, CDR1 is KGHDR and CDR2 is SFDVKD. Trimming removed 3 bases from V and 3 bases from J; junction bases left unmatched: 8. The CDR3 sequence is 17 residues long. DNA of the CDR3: TGTGCCACCAGTGATCCCTCGACAGGGGGCATTACAGATACGCAGTATTTT. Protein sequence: CATSDPSTGGITDTQYF.

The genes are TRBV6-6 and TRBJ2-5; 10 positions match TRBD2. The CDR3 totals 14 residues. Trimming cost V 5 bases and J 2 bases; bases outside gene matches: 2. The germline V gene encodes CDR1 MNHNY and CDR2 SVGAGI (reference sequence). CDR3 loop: CASSRTSGQETQYF. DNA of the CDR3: TGTGCCAGCAGTCGGACTAGCGGACAAGAGACCCAGTACTTC.

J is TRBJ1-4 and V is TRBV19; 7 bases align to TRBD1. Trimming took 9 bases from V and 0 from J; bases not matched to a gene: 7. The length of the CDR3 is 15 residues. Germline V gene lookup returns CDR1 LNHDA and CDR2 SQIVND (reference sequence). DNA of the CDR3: TGTGCCAGCACCAGACAGGGCACAACTAATGAAAAACTGTTTTTT. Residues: CASTRQGTTNEKLFF.

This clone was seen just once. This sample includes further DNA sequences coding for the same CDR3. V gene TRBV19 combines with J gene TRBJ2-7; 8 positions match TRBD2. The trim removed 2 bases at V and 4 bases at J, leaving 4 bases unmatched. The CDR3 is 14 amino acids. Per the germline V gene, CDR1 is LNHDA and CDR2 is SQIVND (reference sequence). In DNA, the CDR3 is TGTGCCAGTAGTATAAGGGCGGGGGGTTACGAGCAGTACTTC. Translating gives CASSIRAGGYEQYF.

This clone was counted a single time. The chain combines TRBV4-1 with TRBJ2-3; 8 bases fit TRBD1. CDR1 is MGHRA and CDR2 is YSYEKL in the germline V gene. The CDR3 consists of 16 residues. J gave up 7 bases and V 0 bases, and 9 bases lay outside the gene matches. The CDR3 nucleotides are TGCGCCAGCAGCCAAGATTTTCGGCAGGGGGCTCATACGCAGTATTTT. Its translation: CASSQDFRQGAHTQYF.

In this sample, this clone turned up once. CDR3 in DNA: TGTGCCAGCTCAAGATCCGGGACACTCAATGAGCAGTTCTTC. It yields the protein CASSRSGTLNEQFF. The chain couples TRBV18 to TRBJ2-1; D is perhaps TRBD1 (6 bases). The CDR3 has 14 residues. From germline, CDR1 is KGHSH and CDR2 LQKENI. With 5 bases removed from V and 6 bases from J, the gap between germline ends came to 14 bases.

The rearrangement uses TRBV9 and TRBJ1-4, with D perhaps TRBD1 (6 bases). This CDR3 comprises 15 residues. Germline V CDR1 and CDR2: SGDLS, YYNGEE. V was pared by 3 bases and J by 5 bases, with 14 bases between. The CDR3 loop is CASSGEGHENEKLFF. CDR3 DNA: TGTGCCAGCAGCGGGGAGGGACACGAGAATGAAAAACTGTTTTTT.

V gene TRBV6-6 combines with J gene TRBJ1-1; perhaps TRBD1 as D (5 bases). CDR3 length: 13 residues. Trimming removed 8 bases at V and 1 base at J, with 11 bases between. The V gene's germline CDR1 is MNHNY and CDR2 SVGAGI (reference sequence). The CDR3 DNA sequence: TGTGCCAGCCGATACGGACAGAACACTGAAGCTTTCTTT. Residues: CASRYGQNTEAFF.

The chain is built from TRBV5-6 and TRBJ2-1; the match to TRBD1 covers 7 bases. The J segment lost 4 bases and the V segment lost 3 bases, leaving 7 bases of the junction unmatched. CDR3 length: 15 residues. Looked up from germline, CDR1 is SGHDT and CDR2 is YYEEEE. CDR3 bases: TGTGCCAGCAGCTCGGCCCCAGGGGGTTACAATGAGCAGTTCTTC. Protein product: CASSSAPGGYNEQFF.

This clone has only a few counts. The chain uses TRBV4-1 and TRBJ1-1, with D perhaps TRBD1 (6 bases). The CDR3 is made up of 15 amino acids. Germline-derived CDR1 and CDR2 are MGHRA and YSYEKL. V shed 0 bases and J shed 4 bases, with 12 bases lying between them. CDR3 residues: CASSQDRGQFTEAFF. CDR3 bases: TGCGCCAGCAGCCAAGATCGAGGACAGTTCACTGAAGCTTTCTTT.

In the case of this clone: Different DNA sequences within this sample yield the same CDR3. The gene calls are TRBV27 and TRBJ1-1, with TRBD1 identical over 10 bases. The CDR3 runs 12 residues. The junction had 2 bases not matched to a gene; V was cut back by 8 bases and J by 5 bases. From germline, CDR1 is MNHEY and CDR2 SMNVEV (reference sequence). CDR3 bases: TGTGCCAGCTGGGACAGGGGTACTGAAGCTTTCTTT. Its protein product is CASWDRGTEAFF.